Presented here are 14 T cell receptor beta chains from one specimen sequenced in a study of CD8+ T cells in alopecia areata. Treatment given: oral pan-JAK inhibitor, 5-10 mg twice daily. RNA was extracted and reverse transcribed into cDNA as the sequencing template. Method: immunoSEQ multiplex PCR; TCRdb's copy keeps in-frame clones and lacks some. The sample yields 150,000 to 200,000 clones, approximately 59% seen once. The sequencing used CD4+ T cells sorted from blood, collected at approximately week 55, from a patient treated with tofacitinib. These receptors were obtained from a human donor with alopecia areata.

The chain combines TRBV9 with TRBJ2-7, with D perhaps matching TRBD1 (5 bases). Trimming stripped 4 bases from V and 3 bases from J, with 20 bases between. CDR1 is SGDLS and CDR2 is YYNGEE in the germline V gene. The CDR3 spans 16 residues. The CDR3: CASSQAGSGLDYEQYF. Here the CDR3 DNA reads TGTGCCAGCAGCCAAGCTGGGTCAGGGCTAGACTACGAGCAGTACTTC.

The count of this clone is one. The V call is TRBV18, the J call TRBJ2-3; D unresolved. V lost 0 bases and J lost 5, with 9 bases in between. The V gene's germline CDR1 is KGHSH and CDR2 LQKENI. The CDR3 runs to 14 residues. The CDR3 here is CASSPPPVRDTQYF. CDR3 coding DNA: TGTGCCAGCTCACCACCGCCGGTAAGAGATACGCAGTATTTT.

V is TRBV9 and J is TRBJ2-6; 9 positions match TRBD1. Per the germline V gene, CDR1 is SGDLS and CDR2 is YYNGEE. The CDR3 contains 14 residues. With V trimmed by 5 bases and J by 7 bases, 4 bases remained unmatched. The CDR3 region is CASSWGQGANVLTF. The CDR3 DNA reads TGTGCCAGCAGTTGGGGACAGGGAGCCAACGTCCTGACTTTC.

The chain joins TRBV11-2 to TRBJ2-5, with 7 bases matching TRBD1. There are 16 residues in the CDR3. Germline V lookup: CDR1 SGHAT, CDR2 FQNNGV. The trim removed 7 bases at V and 2 bases at J, leaving 13 bases unmatched. CDR3 bases: TGTGCCAGCACCATACACGGGGCAGGGGGACAAGAGACCCAGTACTTC. Its protein is CASTIHGAGGQETQYF.

The V and J genes are TRBV6-5 and TRBJ1-6; a weak D match, TRBD1 (5 bases). The germline V gene has CDR1 MNHEY and CDR2 SVGAGI. Trimming cost V 5 bases and J 7 bases, with 12 bases left between them. This CDR3 has 14 amino acids. This CDR3 is CASSRDSSNSPLHF. Here the CDR3 DNA reads TGTGCCAGCAGTAGGGACTCCTCCAATTCACCCCTCCACTTT.

In its sample, this clone was seen a few times. The gene calls are TRBV27 and TRBJ1-5; the match to TRBD1 covers 7 bases. Germline trimming cut 5 bases from V and 5 bases from J; bases unmatched to any gene: 3. The CDR3 has 13 amino acids. Germline V gene sequence: CDR1 MNHEY, CDR2 SMNVEV (reference sequence). The CDR3 DNA sequence: TGTGCCAGCAGTCTTACAGGGGATCAGCCCCAGCATTTT. Translated, it gives CASSLTGDQPQHF.

The V gene is TRBV9, the J gene TRBJ2-3; D is unresolved. CDR1 is SGDLS, CDR2 YYNGEE, per germline. Trimming left V 0 bases short and J 4 bases short, with 3 bases between. There are 12 residues in the CDR3. The CDR3 bases are TGTGCCAGCAGCGTAGCGTCAGATACGCAGTATTTT. This codes for CASSVASDTQYF.

This sequence joins TRBV9 and TRBJ2-3; no firm D call. The CDR3 has 16 residues. From germline, CDR1 is SGDLS and CDR2 YYNGEE. Deletions cut 0 bases from V and 0 bases from J, with 11 bases between. CDR3 region: CASSVASLHSTDTQYF. The CDR3, as DNA: TGTGCCAGCAGCGTAGCGAGCCTTCACAGCACAGATACGCAGTATTTT.

This rearrangement joins TRBV29-1 to TRBJ1-2, with D perhaps TRBD1 (5 bases). The CDR3 is made up of 11 amino acids. Germline CDR1 and CDR2: SQVTM and ANQGSEA. The germline V and J ends were trimmed by 6 bases and 7 bases, with 12 bases remaining between them. In DNA form, the CDR3 reads TGCAGCGTCGCAGGGTTGGGTGGCTACACCTTC. This encodes CSVAGLGGYTF.

The genes are TRBV29-1 and TRBJ2-3; 7 bases align to TRBD2. Looked up from germline, CDR1 is SQVTM and CDR2 is ANQGSEA. Unmatched junction bases numbered 9, after V lost 6 bases and J lost 3 bases. The CDR3 contains 14 residues. The CDR3 DNA is TGCAGCGTCGGATACCGACTAGCTACAGATACGCAGTATTTT. Protein: CSVGYRLATDTQYF.

The gene calls are TRBV6-1 and TRBJ2-3; D gene ambiguous. The CDR3 loop spans 15 amino acids. Trimming took 5 bases from V and 0 from J, leaving 12 bases between them. Looked up from germline, CDR1 is MNHNS and CDR2 is SASEGT. CDR3 sequence: CASSWAVPSTDTQYF. The CDR3 nucleotides read TGTGCCAGCAGTTGGGCAGTCCCTAGCACAGATACGCAGTATTTT.

This rearrangement joins TRBV25-1 to TRBJ1-4; D is perhaps TRBD1 (6 bases). This CDR3 is 12 amino acids long. Germline V gene sequence: CDR1 MGHDK, CDR2 SYGVNS. Trimming removed 7 bases from V and 10 bases from J, with 13 bases in between. CDR3 bases: TGTGCCAGCACCGAGGGGGGCGGAAAACTGTTTTTT. Its translation: CASTEGGGKLFF.

The V and J genes are TRBV7-2 and TRBJ2-3; a weak D match, TRBD2 (6 bases). Germline V gene lookup returns CDR1 SGHTA and CDR2 FQGNSA. The V gene lost 5 bases and the J gene lost 2 bases, with 14 bases spanning the gap. The CDR3 loop spans 15 amino acids. Written as DNA, the CDR3 is TGTGCCAGCAGCCCTCGACTAGGATTCACAGATACGCAGTATTTT. Encoded protein: CASSPRLGFTDTQYF.

The chain has TRBV30 and TRBJ2-5; D might be TRBD1 (6 bases). There are 17 residues in the CDR3. CDR1 is GTSNPN and CDR2 is SVGIG in the germline V gene (reference sequence). The V gene lost 1 base and the J gene lost 9 bases, with 27 bases spanning the gap. CDR3 nucleotide sequence: TGTGCCTGGAGTGCCCGGACCCAGGGGACCCGATCCGGGGCCCAGTACTTC. Protein product: CAWSARTQGTRSGAQYF.